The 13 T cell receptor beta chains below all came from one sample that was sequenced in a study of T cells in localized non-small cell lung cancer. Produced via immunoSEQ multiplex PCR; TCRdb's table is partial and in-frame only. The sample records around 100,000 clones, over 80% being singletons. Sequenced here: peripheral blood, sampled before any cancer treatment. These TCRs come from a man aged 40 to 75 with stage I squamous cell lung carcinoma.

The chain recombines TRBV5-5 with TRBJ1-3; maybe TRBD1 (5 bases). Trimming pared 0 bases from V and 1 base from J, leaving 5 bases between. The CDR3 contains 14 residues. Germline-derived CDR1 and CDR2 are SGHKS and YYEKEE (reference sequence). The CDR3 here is CASSLAGSGNTIYF. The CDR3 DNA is TGTGCCAGCAGCTTGGCAGGGTCTGGAAACACCATATATTTT. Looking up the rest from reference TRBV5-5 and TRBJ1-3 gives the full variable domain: DAGVTQSPTHLIKTRGQQVTLRCSPISGHKSVSWYQQVLGQGPQFIFQYYEKEERGRGNFPDRFSARQFPNYSSELNVNALLLGDSALYLCASSLAGSGNTIYFGEGSWLTVV.

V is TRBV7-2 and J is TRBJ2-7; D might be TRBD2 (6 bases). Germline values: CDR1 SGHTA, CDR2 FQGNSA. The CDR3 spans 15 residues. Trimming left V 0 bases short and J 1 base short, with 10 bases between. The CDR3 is CASSLAIAASYEQYF. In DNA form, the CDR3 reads TGTGCCAGCAGCTTAGCGATAGCGGCATCCTACGAGCAGTACTTC. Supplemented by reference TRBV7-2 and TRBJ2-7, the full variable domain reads GAGVSQSPSNKVTEKGKDVELRCDPISGHTALYWYRQSLGQGLEFLIYFQGNSAPDKSGLPSDRFSAERTGGSVSTLTIQRTQQEDSAVYLCASSLAIAASYEQYFGPGTRLTVT.

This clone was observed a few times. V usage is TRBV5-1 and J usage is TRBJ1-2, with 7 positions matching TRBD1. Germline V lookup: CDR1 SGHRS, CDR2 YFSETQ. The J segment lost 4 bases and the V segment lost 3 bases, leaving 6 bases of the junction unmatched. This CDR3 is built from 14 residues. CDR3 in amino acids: CASSYRGSGYGYTF. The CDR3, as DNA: TGCGCCAGCAGCTACAGGGGTTCTGGCTATGGCTACACCTTC.

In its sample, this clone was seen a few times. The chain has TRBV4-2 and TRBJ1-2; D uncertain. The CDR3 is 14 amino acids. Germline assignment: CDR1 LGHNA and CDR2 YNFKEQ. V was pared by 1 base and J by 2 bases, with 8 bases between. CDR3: CASSQVYGNYGYTF. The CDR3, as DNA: TGTGCCAGCAGCCAAGTTTACGGGAACTATGGCTACACCTTC.

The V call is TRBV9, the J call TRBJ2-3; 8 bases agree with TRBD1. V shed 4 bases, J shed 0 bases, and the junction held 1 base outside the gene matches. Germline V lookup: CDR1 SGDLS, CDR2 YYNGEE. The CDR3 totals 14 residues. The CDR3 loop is CASSRQGSTDTQYF. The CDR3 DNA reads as TGTGCCAGCAGCAGACAGGGGAGCACAGATACGCAGTATTTT.

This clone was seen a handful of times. The CDR3 DNA reads TGTGCCAGCAGCTTAGCTTTGGCTGGCGAAGCTTTCTTT. It yields the protein CASSLALAGEAFF. The chain is built from TRBV7-6 and TRBJ1-1; D not resolved. The germline V gene has CDR1 SGHVS and CDR2 FNYEAQ. Trimming took off 0 bases at V and 8 bases at J, with 10 bases between the two ends. The CDR3 runs 13 residues.

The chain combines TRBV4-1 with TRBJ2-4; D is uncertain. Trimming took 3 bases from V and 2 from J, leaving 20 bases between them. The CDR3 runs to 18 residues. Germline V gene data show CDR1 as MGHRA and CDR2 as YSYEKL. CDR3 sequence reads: CASSHPLAQPVTKNIQYF. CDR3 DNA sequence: TGCGCCAGCAGCCATCCTCTGGCGCAACCCGTAACCAAAAACATTCAGTACTTC.

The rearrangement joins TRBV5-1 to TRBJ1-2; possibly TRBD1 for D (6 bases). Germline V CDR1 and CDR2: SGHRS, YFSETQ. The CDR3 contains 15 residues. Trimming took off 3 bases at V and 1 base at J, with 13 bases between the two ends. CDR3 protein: CASSSTGAFNYGYTF. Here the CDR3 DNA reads TGCGCCAGCAGCTCGACAGGAGCCTTTAACTATGGCTACACCTTC.

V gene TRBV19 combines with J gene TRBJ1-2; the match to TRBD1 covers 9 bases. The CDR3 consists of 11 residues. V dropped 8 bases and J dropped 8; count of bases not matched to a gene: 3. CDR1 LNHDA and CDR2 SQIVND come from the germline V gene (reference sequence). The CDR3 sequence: CASWDRAGYTF. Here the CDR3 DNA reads TGTGCCAGTTGGGACAGGGCGGGCTACACCTTC.

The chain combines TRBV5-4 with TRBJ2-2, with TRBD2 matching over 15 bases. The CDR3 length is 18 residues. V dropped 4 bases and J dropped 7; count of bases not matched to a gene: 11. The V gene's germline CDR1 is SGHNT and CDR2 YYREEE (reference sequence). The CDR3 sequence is CASSPGLAGGLGGGELFF. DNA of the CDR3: TGTGCCAGCAGCCCCGGACTAGCGGGGGGGCTAGGTGGCGGGGAGCTGTTTTTT.

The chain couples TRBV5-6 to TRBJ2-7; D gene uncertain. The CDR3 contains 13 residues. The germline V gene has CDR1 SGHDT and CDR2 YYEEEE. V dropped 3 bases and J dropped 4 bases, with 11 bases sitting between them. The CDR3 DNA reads TGTGCCAGCAGCTCTTCGGTGGTATACGAGCAGTACTTC. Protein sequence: CASSSSVVYEQYF.

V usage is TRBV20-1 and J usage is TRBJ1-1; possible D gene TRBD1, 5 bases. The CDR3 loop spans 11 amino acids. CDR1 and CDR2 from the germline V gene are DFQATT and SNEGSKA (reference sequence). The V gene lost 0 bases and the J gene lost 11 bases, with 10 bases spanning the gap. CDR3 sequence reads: CSARDRRGAFF. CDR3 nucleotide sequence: TGCAGTGCTAGAGATAGGAGGGGTGCTTTCTTT.

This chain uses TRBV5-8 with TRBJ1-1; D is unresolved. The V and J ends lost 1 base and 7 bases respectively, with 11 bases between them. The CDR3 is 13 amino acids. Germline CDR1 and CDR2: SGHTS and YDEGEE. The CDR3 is CASSLLEGLEAFF. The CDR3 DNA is TGTGCCAGCAGCTTGCTCGAAGGGCTTGAAGCTTTCTTT.